Shown below are 26 T cell receptor beta chains from a single sample sequenced in a study of blood T cell repertoires in COVID-19. TCRdb's table, derived via immunoSEQ multiplex PCR, lists solely in-frame clones and lacks some. Of some 100,000 clones listed, over 75% are singletons. Sequencing was carried out using peripheral blood. The receptors originated from a human donor in a cohort sampled during active COVID-19.

The CDR3 nucleotides are TGTGCCAGCACCATCGGTCTATCTGGAAACACCATATATTTT. It codes for CASTIGLSGNTIYF. The chain carries TRBV5-4 and TRBJ1-3; no definite D call. There are 14 residues in the CDR3. Looked up from germline, CDR1 is SGHNT and CDR2 is YYREEE (reference sequence). V lost 6 bases and J 1 base, leaving 11 bases between the germline ends.

The V gene is TRBV7-9, the J gene TRBJ2-3; possible D gene TRBD1, 5 bases. The V gene's germline CDR1 is SEHNR and CDR2 FQNEAQ (reference sequence). Deletions cut 2 bases from V and 3 bases from J, with 9 bases between. This CDR3 region has 14 residues. The CDR3 spells CASSLNQGTDTQYF. The CDR3 coding sequence is TGTGCCAGCAGCTTAAATCAGGGAACAGATACGCAGTATTTT.

A note on this clone: This sample also contains other DNA sequences that code for the same CDR3. The V call is TRBV5-1, the J call TRBJ1-1; the D is unclear. The CDR3 covers 13 residues. V gave up 0 bases and J gave up 4 bases, with 7 bases separating them. Germline CDR1 reads SGHRS; CDR2 reads YFSETQ. The CDR3 here is CASSLEGGTEAFF. The CDR3 DNA sequence: TGCGCCAGCAGCTTGGAAGGCGGCACTGAAGCTTTCTTT.

The chain uses TRBV14 and TRBJ1-1, with TRBD1 matching 8 bases. The CDR3 sequence is 16 residues long. CDR1 and CDR2 from the germline V gene are SGHDN and FVKESK. The junction had 10 bases not matched to a gene; V was cut back by 4 bases and J by 3 bases. The CDR3: CASSPGLGQVHTEAFF. CDR3 DNA sequence: TGTGCCAGCAGCCCTGGATTGGGACAGGTCCACACTGAAGCTTTCTTT.

The rearrangement joins TRBV18 to TRBJ2-5, with no clear D. The ends were cut back, 5 bases at V and 2 bases at J, with 9 bases in the middle. The germline CDR1 and CDR2 sequences are KGHSH and LQKENI. CDR3 size: 13 residues. In nucleotides, the CDR3 is TGTGCCAGCTCAACCACCAGGCAAGAGACCCAGTACTTC. As protein: CASSTTRQETQYF. Based on the CDR3 plus reference TRBV18 and TRBJ2-5, the full variable domain is NAGVMQNPRHLVRRRGQEARLRCSPMKGHSHVYWYRQLPEEGLKFMVYLQKENIIDESGMPKERFSAEFPKEGPSILRIQQVVRGDSAAYFCASSTTRQETQYFGPGTRLLVL.

The gene calls are TRBV30 and TRBJ2-2; D is possibly TRBD1 (6 bases). Germline lookup yields CDR1 GTSNPN and CDR2 SVGIG (reference sequence). Trimming removed 4 bases from V and 3 bases from J, with 18 bases in between. There are 16 residues in the CDR3. The CDR3 here is CAWIPPWTVDTGELFF. CDR3 in DNA: TGTGCCTGGATTCCCCCCTGGACAGTCGACACCGGGGAGCTGTTTTTT.

This clone was counted a few times. This chain connects TRBV6-5 to TRBJ2-7; 8 bases are shared with TRBD1. V dropped 0 bases and J dropped 5; count of bases not matched to a gene: 9. The germline CDR1 and CDR2 sequences are MNHEY and SVGAGI. This CDR3 region has 16 residues. CDR3 nucleotide sequence: TGTGCCAGCAGTTACTCGTCAGGGGGCGAAATCAACGAGCAGTACTTC. Encoded protein: CASSYSSGGEINEQYF.

The chain combines TRBV11-2 with TRBJ2-3; TRBD2 agrees at 8 bases. Unmatched junction bases numbered 8, after V lost 5 bases and J lost 4 bases. The CDR3 covers 15 residues. Germline assignment: CDR1 SGHAT and CDR2 FQNNGV. The CDR3 sequence is CASSPQAGGADTQYF. The CDR3 nucleotides read TGTGCCAGCAGCCCCCAGGCGGGGGGCGCAGATACGCAGTATTTT.

V is TRBV6-5 and J is TRBJ1-4, with 7 positions matching TRBD1. CDR3 length: 14 amino acids. The V gene end was trimmed by 6 bases and the J gene end by 5 bases; junction bases not matched to a gene: 6. The germline V gene encodes CDR1 MNHEY and CDR2 SVGAGI. The CDR3 reads CASSGRGSNEKLFF. The CDR3, as DNA: TGTGCCAGCAGCGGCAGGGGGAGCAATGAAAAACTGTTTTTT.

V usage is TRBV10-2 and J usage is TRBJ1-6, with TRBD1 matching 8 bases. Losses at the gene ends were 5 bases for V and 10 bases for J; bases not matched to a gene: 10. Germline V gives CDR1 WSHSY, CDR2 SAAADI. This CDR3 spans 15 amino acids. CDR3 DNA sequence: TGCGCCAGCAGTAAACCGGACAGGGCTTTATCACCCCTCCACTTT. Its protein product is CASSKPDRALSPLHF.

The chain joins TRBV6-5 to TRBJ2-1, with D perhaps matching TRBD2 (5 bases). The CDR3 spans 15 residues. Germline CDR1 and CDR2: MNHEY and SVGAGI. V was cut by 6 bases and J by 4 bases, with 16 bases left in between. The CDR3 loop reads CASRRLGGQYNEQFF. For the CDR3, the DNA is TGTGCCAGCAGACGCTTAGGAGGCCAATACAATGAGCAGTTCTTC.

The V gene is TRBV28, the J gene TRBJ1-5; D possibly corresponds to TRBD1 (6 bases). CDR3 size: 16 residues. CDR1 is MDHEN, CDR2 SYDVKM, per germline. The ends were cut back, 5 bases at V and 5 bases at J, with 19 bases in the middle. Written as DNA, the CDR3 is TGTGCCAGCAGTCACCGACAGGCCGAGTTCGATCAGCCCCAGCATTTT. It specifies CASSHRQAEFDQPQHF.

The chain links TRBV7-9 to TRBJ2-7; no definite D call. The germline gives CDR1 SEHNR, CDR2 FQNEAQ (reference sequence). This CDR3 has 13 residues. V lost 0 bases, J lost 6 bases, and 9 bases lay in between. The CDR3 bases are TGTGCCAGCAGCTTAGCCCCGCGCACCGAGCAGTACTTC. It is translated as CASSLAPRTEQYF.

This chain uses TRBV12-3 or TRBV12-4 with TRBJ2-7; the match to TRBD2 covers 8 bases. The CDR3 consists of 13 residues. The V segment lost 8 bases and the J segment 3 bases; nucleotides outside the gene matches: 6. In DNA form, the CDR3 reads TGTGCCAGCCGAGCGGGGGCCCTCTACGAGCAGTACTTC. Encoded protein: CASRAGALYEQYF.

V gene TRBV4-1 combines with J gene TRBJ2-3, with 8 bases fitting TRBD2. CDR1 is MGHRA and CDR2 is YSYEKL in the germline V gene. The trim removed 3 bases at V and 0 bases at J, leaving 8 bases unmatched. The CDR3 loop spans 17 amino acids. This chain's CDR3 is CASSHSFRGGSTDTQYF. In DNA, the CDR3 is TGCGCCAGCAGCCACTCCTTTCGCGGGGGGAGCACAGATACGCAGTATTTT.

The J gene is TRBJ2-7, the V gene TRBV20-1; 9 nucleotides align to TRBD1. Germline V gives CDR1 DFQATT, CDR2 SNEGSKA (reference sequence). This CDR3 region has 14 residues. V dropped 3 bases and J dropped 4; count of bases not matched to a gene: 7. The DNA for the CDR3 is TGCAGTGCTAGTATTTGGGACAGGGATTACGAGCAGTACTTC. Amino acids: CSASIWDRDYEQYF.

The chain recombines TRBV5-6 with TRBJ1-6, with TRBD1 matching over 7 bases. Trimming cost V 6 bases and J 9 bases; bases outside gene matches: 9. There are 14 residues in the CDR3. Germline values: CDR1 SGHDT, CDR2 YYEEEE. The CDR3 reads CASIKTGIGSPLHF. The DNA of the CDR3 is TGTGCCAGCATCAAGACAGGGATTGGTTCACCCCTCCACTTT.

The gene calls are TRBV9 and TRBJ1-1; 7 bases fit TRBD1. CDR3 length: 15 amino acids. CDR1 is SGDLS, CDR2 YYNGEE, per germline. V lost 3 bases and J lost 0; bases outside the gene matches: 5. The CDR3 spells CASSARGIMNTEAFF. The CDR3, as DNA: TGTGCCAGCAGCGCCAGGGGGATAATGAACACTGAAGCTTTCTTT.

This clone was counted once. V and J are TRBV7-2 and TRBJ2-5, with D possibly being TRBD1 (6 bases). CDR1 and CDR2 (germline): SGHTA, FQGNSA. This CDR3 region has 13 residues. V lost 7 bases to trimming and J lost 5 bases, with 14 bases between them. The CDR3 here is CASTTGLPETQYF. CDR3 nucleotide sequence: TGTGCCAGCACCACAGGGCTACCGGAGACCCAGTACTTC.

The genes are TRBV27 and TRBJ1-4; no firm D call. This CDR3 has 13 residues. From germline, CDR1 is MNHEY and CDR2 SMNVEV (reference sequence). Trimming stripped 8 bases from V and 1 base from J, with 8 bases between. The CDR3 sequence: CASSGRTNEKLFF. The CDR3 nucleotides are TGTGCCAGCTCAGGTCGAACTAATGAAAAACTGTTTTTT.

The rearrangement links TRBV9 to TRBJ1-1; D is undetermined. CDR1 SGDLS and CDR2 YYNGEE come from the germline V gene. Trimming left V 3 bases short and J 5 bases short, with 17 bases between. The CDR3 has 15 residues. The CDR3 spells CASSDEGITGTEAFF. The CDR3 coding sequence is TGTGCCAGCAGCGACGAGGGAATCACGGGGACTGAAGCTTTCTTT.

The chain links TRBV7-9 to TRBJ2-7; possible D gene TRBD1, 6 bases. Trimming took off 4 bases at V and 0 bases at J, with 13 bases between the two ends. The length of the CDR3 is 15 residues. Germline V CDR1 and CDR2: SEHNR, FQNEAQ (reference sequence). CDR3 in amino acids: CASSSWTATSYEQYF. Written as DNA, the CDR3 is TGTGCCAGCAGCTCATGGACAGCCACCTCCTACGAGCAGTACTTC.

The V gene is TRBV2, the J gene TRBJ1-2; TRBD1 matches 7 bases. Trimming removed 6 bases from V and 0 bases from J; junction bases left unmatched: 7. This CDR3 comprises 15 residues. Per germline, CDR1 SNHLY and CDR2 FYNNEI. The CDR3 loop reads CASRARDSPNYGYTF. Written as DNA, the CDR3 is TGTGCCAGCAGGGCTCGGGACAGCCCTAACTATGGCTACACCTTC.

This clone was recorded at least ten times. V gene TRBV5-1 combines with J gene TRBJ2-7, with D possibly TRBD2 on 5 matching bases. CDR1 is SGHRS, CDR2 YFSETQ, per germline. Deletions cut 4 bases from V and 0 bases from J, with 8 bases between. The CDR3 length is 13 residues. The CDR3 coding sequence is TGCGCCAGCAGCGAGGGCAGCTCCTACGAGCAGTACTTC. Amino acid sequence: CASSEGSSYEQYF.

The CDR3 is CASSEGVETQYF. Written as DNA, the CDR3 is TGCGCCAGCAGCGAGGGCGTGGAGACCCAGTACTTC. The chain recombines TRBV5-1 with TRBJ2-5; D might be TRBD2 (5 bases). V lost 4 bases to trimming and J lost 5 bases, with 9 bases between them. Germline CDR1 is SGHRS and CDR2 is YFSETQ. This CDR3 contains 12 residues.

The genes are TRBV30 and TRBJ1-2, with 8 bases aligning to TRBD1. The CDR3 extends over 13 amino acids. Germline trimming cut 3 bases from V and 6 bases from J; bases unmatched to any gene: 6. CDR1 GTSNPN and CDR2 SVGIG come from the germline V gene (reference sequence). The CDR3 spells CAWRGQALDGYTF. In DNA, the CDR3 is TGTGCCTGGAGGGGACAGGCTCTAGATGGCTACACCTTC.